What follows are 5 T cell receptor beta chains derived from one specimen sequenced in a study of blood T cell repertoires in COVID-19. The assay was immunoSEQ multiplex PCR, and TCRdb's table has in-frame clones only and misses some. The table records around 430,000 clones, around 87% of them present only once. The sequenced sample was PBMCs or T cells enriched from blood (not recorded which). These receptors were taken from a woman between 50 and 59 years old who had recovered from COVID-19.

J is TRBJ2-4 and V is TRBV19; possibly TRBD1 for D (5 bases). This CDR3 spans 15 amino acids. V shed 3 bases and J shed 9 bases, with 18 bases lying between them. CDR1 and CDR2 (germline): LNHDA, SQIVND (reference sequence). The chain's CDR3 is CASSIFQGGLGIQYF. The CDR3 DNA follows: TGTGCCAGTAGTATCTTTCAGGGTGGTCTTGGCATTCAGTACTTC. Combining the CDR3 with reference TRBV19 and TRBJ2-4 gives the whole variable domain DGGITQSPKYLFRKEGQNVTLSCEQNLNHDAMYWYRQDPGQGLRLIYYSQIVNDFQKGDIAEGYSVSREKKESFPLTVTSAQKNPTAFYLCASSIFQGGLGIQYFGAGTRLSVL.

There are a few counts of this clone. This chain connects TRBV12-3 or TRBV12-4 to TRBJ1-1, with D possibly TRBD1 on 5 matching bases. The CDR3 runs 12 residues. Trimming pared 2 bases from V and 11 bases from J, leaving 12 bases between. The CDR3: CASSLIQGMAFF. CDR3 nucleotides: TGTGCCAGCAGTTTAATTCAGGGCATGGCTTTCTTT.

The chain has TRBV20-1 and TRBJ1-2; D might be TRBD1 (5 bases). Germline CDR1 and CDR2: DFQATT and SNEGSKA (reference sequence). This CDR3 comprises 15 residues. V was clipped by 3 bases and J by 8 bases, with 22 bases between them. This CDR3 reads CSASLILSQGDGYTF. In DNA, the CDR3 is TGCAGTGCTAGTCTAATTTTGAGTCAGGGTGACGGCTACACCTTC.

The chain employs TRBV12-3 or TRBV12-4 and TRBJ2-1; D is possibly TRBD2 (6 bases). Trimming left V 3 bases short and J 7 bases short, with 7 bases between. The CDR3 is 12 amino acids. The CDR3 DNA reads TGTGCCAGCAGTTTCCGGGGGAATGAGCAGTTCTTC. Translating gives CASSFRGNEQFF.

This clone was seen once. V gene TRBV11-1 combines with J gene TRBJ2-2, with D perhaps matching TRBD1 (6 bases). Looked up from germline, CDR1 is SGHAT and CDR2 is FQDESV (reference sequence). With 6 bases removed from V and 4 bases from J, the gap between germline ends came to 9 bases. This CDR3 spans 13 amino acids. The CDR3 DNA reads TGTGCCAGCAGTCTCAGGGGCACCGGGGAGCTGTTTTTT. Protein product: CASSLRGTGELFF.